These T cell receptor beta chains were read from a single sample in a study of shared clonotypes between healthy human individuals. This table comes from immunoSEQ multiplex PCR, and its TCRdb copy is limited to in-frame clones, with some not included. Of about 520,000 clones listed, roughly 95% are singletons. The sequencing sample was made of naive CD4+ T cells sorted from blood. These receptors were taken from a woman in her twenties or thirties in good health. CDR3s leave out the opening cysteine and the closing phenylalanine or tryptophan. Each record gives: J gene, V gene, CDR3 protein.

J: TRBJ2-5; V: TRBV27; CDR3: ASRITNRNGEQY
J: TRBJ1-3; V: TRBV15; CDR3: ATSNGNTIY
J: TRBJ2-5; V: TRBV5-4; CDR3: ASSLEAGGLEGETQY
J: -; V: TRBV7-9; CDR3: ASSLPSWREGHEQY
J: TRBJ2-7; V: TRBV6-5; CDR3: ASSVQGELYEQY
J: TRBJ2-7; V: TRBV19; CDR3: ASSITSGSSYEQY
J: TRBJ2-5; V: TRBV5-4; CDR3: ASKVFRTHQETQY
J: TRBJ1-4; V: TRBV27; CDR3: ASSYMGPHVGKLF
J: TRBJ1-2; V: TRBV19; CDR3: ASSSGTINYGYT
J: TRBJ2-5; V: TRBV19; CDR3: ASSLLAGYQETQY
J: TRBJ1-5; V: TRBV28; CDR3: ASGKTGRGDQPQH
J: TRBJ2-2; V: TRBV28; CDR3: ASRTSLNTGELF
J: TRBJ2-3; V: TRBV28; CDR3: ASSGGLLIDTQY
J: TRBJ1-3; V: TRBV28; CDR3: ASSPGTGTGNTIY
J: TRBJ2-2; V: TRBV2; CDR3: ASNRRTGELF
J: TRBJ2-7; V: TRBV4-1; CDR3: ASSQDLFYEQY
J: TRBJ2-1; V: TRBV7-8; CDR3: ASSQLASGYFHEQF
J: TRBJ1-2; V: TRBV5-1; CDR3: ASSDATGEFYGYT
J: TRBJ2-5; V: TRBV5-1; CDR3: ASSLSLREETQY
J: TRBJ1-1; V: TRBV29-1; CDR3: SVREGANTEAF
J: TRBJ1-3; V: TRBV6-1; CDR3: ASSEEGHRGRGNTIY
J: TRBJ1-5; V: TRBV7-9; CDR3: ASPKTGTRPYSNQPQH
J: TRBJ2-7; V: TRBV30; CDR3: AWTGALSREQY
J: TRBJ2-2; V: TRBV18; CDR3: ASSLQGEPNTGELF
J: TRBJ2-7; V: TRBV6-1; CDR3: ASSTRSAAHEQY
J: TRBJ2-2; V: TRBV7-6; CDR3: ASSFSGANTGELF